This T cell receptor (beta chain) was sequenced in a study of CD8 T cells in ankylosing spondylitis. Whole-study results and caveats: There was reportedly significant enrichment of clones that were disease-linked in matched ankylosing spondylitis synovial fluid. Some of the motif variants had earlier been found in reactive arthritis patients' fluid and blood.

At least ten counts were recorded for this clonotype. Its antigen is currently unknown. TCRdb called the 5' RACE reads again in MiXCR, with one record for every CDR3 protein. The repertoire has about 110,000 distinct CDR3 sequences, approximately 25% of them found once; the top ten carry around an eighth. Germline trimming cut 5 bases from V and 0 bases from J; bases unmatched to any gene: 13. Germline V gene lookup returns CDR1 SGHAT and CDR2 FQNNGV. The length of the CDR3 is 19 residues. Sequences were obtained from synovial fluid, either unsorted or a sorted T cell fraction (not recorded which). The TCR was taken from a male donor with ankylosing spondylitis. V is TRBV11-2 and J is TRBJ2-1, with 10 bases fitting TRBD2. CDR3 sequence reads: CASSPRTGLAELSYNEQFF. CDR3 in DNA: TGTGCCAGCAGCCCCCGGACAGGACTAGCGGAACTCTCCTACAATGAGCAGTTCTTC.